This record looks at one TCR beta chain sequence and its context. This sample stems from a study of OX40 agonist ivuxolimab in advanced cancers. The assay was immunoSEQ multiplex PCR, and TCRdb's table has in-frame clones only and misses some. Here the sample spans more than 25,000 clones, around four fifths being singletons. Germline assignment: CDR1 SGHVS and CDR2 FQNEAQ. Trimming took 5 bases from V and 8 from J; bases not matched to a gene: 6. There are 13 residues in the CDR3. The sequencing here drew on CD4+ or CD8+ T cells sorted from blood, taken in a trial of the OX40 agonist ivuxolimab. The genes are TRBV7-8 and TRBJ2-4, with TRBD1 matching 7 bases. The sequence was obtained from an adult with an advanced solid tumor such as melanoma, head and neck, liver or kidney cancer. The CDR3 spells CASSTQGKDIQYF. The CDR3 DNA follows: TGTGCCAGCAGCACACAGGGGAAGGACATTCAGTACTTC.